This T cell receptor (beta chain) was profiled in a study of immune evolution from preneoplasia to lung adenocarcinoma. Patient tissue came from resections in Japan or China, 2014–2017. TCRdb's copy holds only in-frame clones and misses some; the assay was immunoSEQ multiplex PCR. The repertoire includes about 7,500 clones, 70% to 90% of them detected once, and roughly 2.5% sits in the top ten. This clonotype was obtained from a person aged 80 or older with lung adenocarcinoma. Source material: FFPE minimally invasive lung adenocarcinoma tissue.

The chain's CDR3 is CASSQKTTGGGTEAFF. The CDR3 DNA reads as TGCGCCAGCAGCCAGAAGACGACAGGGGGAGGCACTGAAGCTTTCTTT. The genes are TRBV4-3 and TRBJ1-1, with 9 bases that match TRBD1. The CDR3 consists of 16 residues. V trimming: 3 bases; J trimming: 4 bases; junction bases outside the gene matches: 9. Germline CDR1 reads LGHNA; CDR2 reads YSLEER.